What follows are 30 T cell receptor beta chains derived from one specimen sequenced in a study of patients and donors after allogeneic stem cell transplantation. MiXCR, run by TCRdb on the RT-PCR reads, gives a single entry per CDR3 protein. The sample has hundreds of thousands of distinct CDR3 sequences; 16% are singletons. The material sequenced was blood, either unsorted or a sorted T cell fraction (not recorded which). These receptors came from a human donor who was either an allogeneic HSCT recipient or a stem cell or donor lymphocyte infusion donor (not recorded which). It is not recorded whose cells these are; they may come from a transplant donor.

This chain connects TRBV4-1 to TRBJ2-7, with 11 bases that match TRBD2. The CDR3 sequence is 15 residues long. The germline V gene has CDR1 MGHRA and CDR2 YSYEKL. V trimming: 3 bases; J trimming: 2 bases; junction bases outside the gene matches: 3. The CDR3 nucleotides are TGCGCCAGCAGCCACCAGACTAGCGGGACCTACGAGCAGTACTTC. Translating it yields CASSHQTSGTYEQYF.

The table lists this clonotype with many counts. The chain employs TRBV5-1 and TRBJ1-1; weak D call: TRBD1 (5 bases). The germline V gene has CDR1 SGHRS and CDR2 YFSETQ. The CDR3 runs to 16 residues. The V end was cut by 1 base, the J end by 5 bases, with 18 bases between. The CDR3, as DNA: TGCGCCAGCAGCTTGAAAAAGCAGGGAGTATCGACTGAAGCTTTCTTT. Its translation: CASSLKKQGVSTEAFF.

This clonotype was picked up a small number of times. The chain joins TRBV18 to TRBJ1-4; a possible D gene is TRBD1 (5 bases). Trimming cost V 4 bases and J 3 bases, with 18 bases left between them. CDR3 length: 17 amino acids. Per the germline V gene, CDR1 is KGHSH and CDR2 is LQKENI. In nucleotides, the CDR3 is TGTGCCAGCTCACGGGACGGAGCGCCGTTTGCTAATGAAAAACTGTTTTTT. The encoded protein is CASSRDGAPFANEKLFF.

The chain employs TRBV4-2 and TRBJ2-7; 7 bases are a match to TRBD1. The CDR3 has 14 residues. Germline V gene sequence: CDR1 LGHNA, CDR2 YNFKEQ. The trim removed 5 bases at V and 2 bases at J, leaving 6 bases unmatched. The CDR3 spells CASSSWTGTYEQYF. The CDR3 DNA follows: TGTGCCAGCAGCTCTTGGACAGGAACCTACGAGCAGTACTTC.

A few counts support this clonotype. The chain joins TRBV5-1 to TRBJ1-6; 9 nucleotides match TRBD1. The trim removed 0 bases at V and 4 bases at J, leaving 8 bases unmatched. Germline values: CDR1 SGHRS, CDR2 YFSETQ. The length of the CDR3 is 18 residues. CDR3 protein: CASSLGDRAPVYNSPLHF. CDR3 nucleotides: TGCGCCAGCAGCTTGGGGGACAGGGCGCCTGTGTATAATTCACCCCTCCACTTT.

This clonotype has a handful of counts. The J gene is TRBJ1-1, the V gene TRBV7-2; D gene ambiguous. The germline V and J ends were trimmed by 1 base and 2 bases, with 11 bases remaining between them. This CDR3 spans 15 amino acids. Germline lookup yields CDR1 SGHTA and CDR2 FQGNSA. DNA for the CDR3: TGTGCCAGCAGCTTAGTGGGCAAGATAAACACTGAAGCTTTCTTT. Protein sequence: CASSLVGKINTEAFF.

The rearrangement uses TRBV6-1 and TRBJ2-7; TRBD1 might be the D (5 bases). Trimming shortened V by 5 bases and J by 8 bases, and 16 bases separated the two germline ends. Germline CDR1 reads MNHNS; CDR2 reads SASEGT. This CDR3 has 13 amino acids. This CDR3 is CASSLDSPRKQYF. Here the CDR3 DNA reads TGTGCCAGCAGTCTCGACAGCCCTCGGAAGCAGTACTTC.

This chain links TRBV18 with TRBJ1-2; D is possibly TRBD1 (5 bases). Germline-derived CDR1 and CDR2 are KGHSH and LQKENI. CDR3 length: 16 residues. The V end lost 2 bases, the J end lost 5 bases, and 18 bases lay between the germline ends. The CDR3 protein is CASSPTPGTVPYGYTF. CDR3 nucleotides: TGTGCCAGCTCACCAACCCCCGGGACCGTCCCTTATGGCTACACCTTC.

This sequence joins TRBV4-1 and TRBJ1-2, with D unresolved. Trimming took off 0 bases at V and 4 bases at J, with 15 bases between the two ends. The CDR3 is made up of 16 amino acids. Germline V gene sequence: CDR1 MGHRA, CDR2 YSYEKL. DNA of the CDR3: TGCGCCAGCAGCCAAGATTGGGTCGGGAGCCCCTATGGCTACACCTTC. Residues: CASSQDWVGSPYGYTF.

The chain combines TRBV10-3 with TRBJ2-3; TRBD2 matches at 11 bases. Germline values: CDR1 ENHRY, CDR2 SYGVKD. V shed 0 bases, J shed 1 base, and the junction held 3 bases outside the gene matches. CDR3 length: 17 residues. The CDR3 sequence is CAISESTGLAGTDTQYF. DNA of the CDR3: TGTGCCATCAGTGAGTCGACGGGACTAGCGGGCACAGATACGCAGTATTTT.

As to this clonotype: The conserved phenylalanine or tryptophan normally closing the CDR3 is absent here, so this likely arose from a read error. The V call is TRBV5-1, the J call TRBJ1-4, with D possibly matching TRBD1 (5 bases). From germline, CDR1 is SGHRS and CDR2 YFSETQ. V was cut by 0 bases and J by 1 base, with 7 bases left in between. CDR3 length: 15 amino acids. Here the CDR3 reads CASSLDDRTNEKLFL. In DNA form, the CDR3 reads TGCGCCAGCAGCTTGGACGACAGAACTAATGAAAAACTGTTTCTT.

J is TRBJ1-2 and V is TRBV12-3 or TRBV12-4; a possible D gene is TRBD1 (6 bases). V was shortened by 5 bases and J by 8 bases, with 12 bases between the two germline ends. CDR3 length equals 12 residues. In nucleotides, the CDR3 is TGTGCCAGCAGTCCAGGACAGAGGGGCTACACCTTC. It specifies CASSPGQRGYTF.

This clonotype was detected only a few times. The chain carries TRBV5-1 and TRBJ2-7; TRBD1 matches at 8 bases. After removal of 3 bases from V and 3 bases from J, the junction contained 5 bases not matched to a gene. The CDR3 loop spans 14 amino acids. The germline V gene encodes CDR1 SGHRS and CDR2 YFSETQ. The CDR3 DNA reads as TGCGCCAGCAGCTACCGGACAGGGATCTACGAGCAGTACTTC. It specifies CASSYRTGIYEQYF.

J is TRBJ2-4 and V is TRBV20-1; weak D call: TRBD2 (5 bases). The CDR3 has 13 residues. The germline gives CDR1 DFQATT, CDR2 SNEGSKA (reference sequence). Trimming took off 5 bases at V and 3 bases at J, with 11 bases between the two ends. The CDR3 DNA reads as TGCAGTGCTCCCTCGAGGGACAAAAACATTCAGTACTTC. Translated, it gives CSAPSRDKNIQYF.

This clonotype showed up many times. The CDR3 bases are TGTGCCAGCAGACTACGGGCGGGGAGCCAAGAGACCCAGTACTTC. Translating gives CASRLRAGSQETQYF. This chain uses TRBV6-2 or TRBV6-3 with TRBJ2-5, with D possibly matching TRBD2 (6 bases). V lost 6 bases, J lost 1 base, and 15 bases lay in between. CDR1 is MNHEY, CDR2 SVGEGT, per germline. This CDR3 has 15 amino acids.

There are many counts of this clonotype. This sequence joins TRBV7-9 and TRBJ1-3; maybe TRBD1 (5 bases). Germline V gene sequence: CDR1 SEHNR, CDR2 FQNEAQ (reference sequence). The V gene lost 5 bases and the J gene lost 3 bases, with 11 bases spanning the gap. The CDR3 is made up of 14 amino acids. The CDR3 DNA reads TGTGCCAGCAGCACCGCTGGGGGTGGAAACACCATATATTTT. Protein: CASSTAGGGNTIYF. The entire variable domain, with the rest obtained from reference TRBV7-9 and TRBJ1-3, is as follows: DTGVSQNPRHKITKRGQNVTFRCDPISEHNRLYWYRQTLGQGPEFLTYFQNEAQLEKSRLLSDRFSAERPKGSFSTLEIQRTEQGDSAMYLCASSTAGGGNTIYFGEGSWLTVV.

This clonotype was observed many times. CDR3 coding DNA: TGTGCCAGCAGCTGGACAGGCGGAGAGTCCTACAATGAGCAGTTCTTC. The encoded protein is CASSWTGGESYNEQFF. J is TRBJ2-1 and V is TRBV7-9; 7 nucleotides line up with TRBD1. Germline lookup yields CDR1 SEHNR and CDR2 FQNEAQ (reference sequence). V trimming: 4 bases; J trimming: 1 base; junction bases outside the gene matches: 7. This CDR3 is 16 amino acids long.

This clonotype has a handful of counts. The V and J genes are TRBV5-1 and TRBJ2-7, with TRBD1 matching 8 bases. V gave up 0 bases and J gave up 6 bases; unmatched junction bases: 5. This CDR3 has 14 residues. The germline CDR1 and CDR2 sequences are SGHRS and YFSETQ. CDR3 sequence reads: CASSLGTGLGEQYF. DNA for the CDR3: TGCGCCAGCAGCTTGGGGACAGGGCTTGGCGAGCAGTACTTC.

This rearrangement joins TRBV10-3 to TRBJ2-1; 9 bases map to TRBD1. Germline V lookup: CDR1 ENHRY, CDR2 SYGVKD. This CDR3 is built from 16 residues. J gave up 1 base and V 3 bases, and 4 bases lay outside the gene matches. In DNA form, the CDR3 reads TGTGCCATCAGTGAAGTCGGGACAGGGTCCTACAATGAGCAGTTCTTC. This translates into CAISEVGTGSYNEQFF.

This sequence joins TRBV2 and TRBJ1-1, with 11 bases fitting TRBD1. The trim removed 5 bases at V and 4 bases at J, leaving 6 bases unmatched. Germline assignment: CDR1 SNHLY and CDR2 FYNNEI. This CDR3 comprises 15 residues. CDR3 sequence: CASSRTGGSITEAFF. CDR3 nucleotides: TGTGCCAGCAGTCGGACAGGGGGCTCGATCACTGAAGCTTTCTTT. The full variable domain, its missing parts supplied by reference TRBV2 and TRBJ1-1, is EPEVTQTPSHQVTQMGQEVILRCVPISNHLYFYWYRQILGQKVEFLVSFYNNEISEKSEIFDDQFSVERPDGSNFTLKIRSTKLEDSAMYFCASSRTGGSITEAFFGQGTRLTVV.

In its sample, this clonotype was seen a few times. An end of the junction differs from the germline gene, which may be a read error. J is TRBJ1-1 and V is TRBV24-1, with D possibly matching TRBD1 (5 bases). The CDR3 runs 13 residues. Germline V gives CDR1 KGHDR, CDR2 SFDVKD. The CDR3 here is CATCSGLDTEVFF. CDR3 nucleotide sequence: TGTGCCACCTGTTCAGGGTTGGACACTGAAGTTTTCTTT.

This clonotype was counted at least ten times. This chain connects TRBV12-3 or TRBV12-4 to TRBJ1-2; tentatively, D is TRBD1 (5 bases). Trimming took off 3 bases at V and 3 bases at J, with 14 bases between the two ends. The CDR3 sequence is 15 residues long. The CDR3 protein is CASSLSAPGHYGYTF. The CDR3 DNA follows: TGTGCCAGCAGTTTGTCAGCCCCGGGGCACTATGGCTACACCTTC.

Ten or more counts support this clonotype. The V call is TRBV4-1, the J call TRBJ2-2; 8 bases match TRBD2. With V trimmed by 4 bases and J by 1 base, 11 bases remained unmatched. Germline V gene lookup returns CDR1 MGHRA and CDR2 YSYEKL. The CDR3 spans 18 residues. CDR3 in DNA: TGCGCCAGCAGCCTCTATGGGTGGCTAGCGGGGAACACCGGGGAGCTGTTTTTT. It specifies CASSLYGWLAGNTGELFF.

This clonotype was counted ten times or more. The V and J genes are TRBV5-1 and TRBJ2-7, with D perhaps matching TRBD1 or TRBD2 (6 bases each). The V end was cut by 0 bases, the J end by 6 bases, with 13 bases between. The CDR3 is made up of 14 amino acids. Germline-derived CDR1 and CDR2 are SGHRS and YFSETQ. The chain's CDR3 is CASSLDGGGSEQYF. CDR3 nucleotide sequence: TGCGCCAGCAGCTTGGATGGAGGGGGGTCCGAGCAGTACTTC.

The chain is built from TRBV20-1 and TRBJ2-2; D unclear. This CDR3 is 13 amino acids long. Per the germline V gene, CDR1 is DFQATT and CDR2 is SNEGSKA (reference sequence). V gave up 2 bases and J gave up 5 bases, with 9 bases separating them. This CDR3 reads CSARLPGTGELFF. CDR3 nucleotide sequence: TGCAGTGCTAGACTCCCTGGGACCGGGGAGCTGTTTTTT.

In DNA form, the CDR3 reads TGTGCCAGCAGCCAGGGACTACAATACAATGAGCAGTTCTTC. The encoded protein is CASSQGLQYNEQFF. The chain employs TRBV11-2 and TRBJ2-1, with 7 bases matching TRBD2. This CDR3 region has 14 residues. Germline CDR1 and CDR2: SGHAT and FQNNGV. Trimming took 5 bases from V and 4 from J; bases not matched to a gene: 5.

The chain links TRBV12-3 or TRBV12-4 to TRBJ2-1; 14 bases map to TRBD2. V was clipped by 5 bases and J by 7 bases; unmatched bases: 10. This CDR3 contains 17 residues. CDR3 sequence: CASSPQTSGRVRNEQFF. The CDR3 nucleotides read TGTGCCAGCAGTCCGCAGACTAGCGGGAGGGTAAGGAATGAGCAGTTCTTC.

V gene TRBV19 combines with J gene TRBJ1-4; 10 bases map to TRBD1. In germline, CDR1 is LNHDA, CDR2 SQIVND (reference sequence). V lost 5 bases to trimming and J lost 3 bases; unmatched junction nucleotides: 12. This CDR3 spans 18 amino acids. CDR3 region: CASSAQTGGTGSNEKLFF. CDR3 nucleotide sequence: TGTGCCAGTAGTGCCCAGACAGGGGGCACGGGGTCTAATGAAAAACTGTTTTTT.

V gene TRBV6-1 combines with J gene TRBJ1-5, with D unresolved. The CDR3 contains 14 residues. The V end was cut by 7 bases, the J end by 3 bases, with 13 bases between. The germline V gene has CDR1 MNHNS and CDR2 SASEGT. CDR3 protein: CASMVGRNNQPQHF. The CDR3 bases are TGTGCCAGCATGGTCGGACGGAACAATCAGCCCCAGCATTTT.

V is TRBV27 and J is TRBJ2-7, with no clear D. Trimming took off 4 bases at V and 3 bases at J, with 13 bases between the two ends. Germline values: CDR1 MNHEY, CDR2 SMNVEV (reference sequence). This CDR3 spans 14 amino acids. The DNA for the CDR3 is TGTGCCAGCAGTTATGGGGATAAAAACTACGAGCAGTACTTC. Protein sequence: CASSYGDKNYEQYF.